These T cell receptor beta chains were read from a single sample in a study of cytomegalovirus exposure and HLA in healthy donors. Profiled with immunoSEQ multiplex PCR; TCRdb holds only in-frame clones, not every one. The repertoire table contains about 130,000 clones. The sequenced sample consisted of PBMCs. These receptors were obtained from a man younger than 35 in good health and CMV-seronegative. Each CDR3 is given with its conserved first and last residue. A D gene is named only where the DNA matches it firmly.

V gene: TRBV27; J gene: TRBJ1-2; D gene: TRBD1; CDR3 DNA: TGTGCCAGCAGTCCGTATACCGCGTCTACAGGGGAGGCCTATGGCTACACCTTC; CDR3 protein: CASSPYTASTGEAYGYTF
V gene: TRBV28; J gene: TRBJ1-2; D gene: TRBD1; CDR3 DNA: TGTGCCAGCATCTTAGCTAGGACAGGAAGTGGCTACACCTTC; CDR3 protein: CASILARTGSGYTF
V gene: TRBV6-5; J gene: TRBJ2-3; D gene: TRBD2; CDR3 DNA: TGTGCCAGCAGGGCGTCGGGCGGGAGGCCCCCAAGGCAGTATTTT; CDR3 protein: CASRASGGRPPRQYF
V gene: TRBV6-5; J gene: TRBJ1-4; D gene: TRBD1; CDR3 DNA: TGTGCCAGCAGGTCAGGGGGCGCTTATGAAAAACTGTTTTTT; CDR3 protein: CASRSGGAYEKLFF
V gene: TRBV18; J gene: TRBJ1-1; D gene: TRBD1; CDR3 DNA: TGTGCCAGCTCGCCTACAGGGGCCCCTGAAGCTTTCTTT; CDR3 protein: CASSPTGAPEAFF
V gene: TRBV5-1; J gene: TRBJ2-7; D gene: -; CDR3 DNA: TGCGCCAGCTCCTCGGGACTTGGGGGATACGAGCAGTACTTC; CDR3 protein: CASSSGLGGYEQYF
V gene: TRBV7-6; J gene: TRBJ1-5; D gene: TRBD1; CDR3 DNA: TGTGCCAGCAGCTTTGGGACAGGGGTTGGGAGCAATCAGCCCCAGCATTTT; CDR3 protein: CASSFGTGVGSNQPQHF
V gene: TRBV9; J gene: TRBJ1-5; D gene: -; CDR3 DNA: TGTGCCAGCAGCCCCGGAGTGCGGGGGGTTCAGCCCCAGCATTTT; CDR3 protein: CASSPGVRGVQPQHF
V gene: TRBV6-5; J gene: TRBJ2-2; D gene: TRBD2; CDR3 DNA: TGTGCCAGCAGCCTACTGGGGGGGACCGGGGAGCTGTTTTTT; CDR3 protein: CASSLLGGTGELFF
V gene: TRBV5-1; J gene: TRBJ2-5; D gene: TRBD2; CDR3 DNA: TGCGCCAGCAGGGTAGCGGGGATTTTTCCAGAACAGTACTTC; CDR3 protein: CASRVAGIFPEQYF
V gene: TRBV13; J gene: TRBJ2-3; D gene: TRBD2; CDR3 DNA: TGTGCCAGCAGCATCCGGACTAGCGGGAGAACAGATACGCAGTATTTT; CDR3 protein: CASSIRTSGRTDTQYF
V gene: TRBV27; J gene: TRBJ2-1; D gene: TRBD1; CDR3 DNA: TGTGCCAGCAGTTTCTCCGGGACAGGGGGCGACAATGAGCAGTTCTTC; CDR3 protein: CASSFSGTGGDNEQFF
V gene: TRBV7-2; J gene: TRBJ1-1; D gene: TRBD1; CDR3 DNA: TGTGCCAGCAGCGAGCGGGACAGGCTAGAAGAAGCTTTCTTT; CDR3 protein: CASSERDRLEEAFF